The clone carrying this T cell receptor beta chain was found many times. What it binds is unknown. This sample is part of a study of regulatory T cells in long-lasting Graves disease. V lost 0 bases to trimming and J lost 6 bases, with 10 bases between them. Germline CDR1 reads SGHRS; CDR2 reads YFSETQ. The CDR3 is 14 residues long. The study's findings and limits: Persistent Graves' patients had lower TCR diversity than newly diagnosed ones.

Time point defined: newly diagnosed GD, antithyroid drugs for less than 3 months. PBMC RNA served as the TCR library source. Arm-PCR of CDR3 regions with iRepertoire HTBI primers generated TCR beta libraries. TCRdb reprocessed the multiplex PCR reads with MiXCR, giving one entry per CDR3 protein. The sample includes about 530,000 distinct CDR3 sequences, about 15% of them seen just once. A further study also used this sample, focusing on T cells in Graves' hyperthyroidism and ophthalmopathy. In that study: HTBI primers were used for first-round RT-PCR of the TCR CDR3.

This TCR was sampled from a woman aged 35 to 60 with Graves disease. This chain uses TRBV5-1 with TRBJ2-1; D is undetermined. The input for sequencing was peripheral blood mononuclear cells (PBMCs), taken at new diagnosis, from a patient treated with antithyroid drugs. The DNA for the CDR3 is TGCGCCAGCAGCTTGGTTGTTAACTCCAATGAGCAGTTCTTC. Translation: CASSLVVNSNEQFF.